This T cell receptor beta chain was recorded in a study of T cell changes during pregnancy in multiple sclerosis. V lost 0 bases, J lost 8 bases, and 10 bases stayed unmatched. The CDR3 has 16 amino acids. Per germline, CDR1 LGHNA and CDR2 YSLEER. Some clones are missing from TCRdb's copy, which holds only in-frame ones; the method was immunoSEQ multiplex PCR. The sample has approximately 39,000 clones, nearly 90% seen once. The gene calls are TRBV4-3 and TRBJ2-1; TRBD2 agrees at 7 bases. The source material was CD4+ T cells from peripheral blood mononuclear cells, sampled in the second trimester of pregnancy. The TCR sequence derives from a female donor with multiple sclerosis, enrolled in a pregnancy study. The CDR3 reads CASSQDFGGSLDEQFF. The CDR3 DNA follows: TGCGCCAGCAGCCAAGATTTCGGCGGGAGTTTGGATGAGCAGTTCTTC.